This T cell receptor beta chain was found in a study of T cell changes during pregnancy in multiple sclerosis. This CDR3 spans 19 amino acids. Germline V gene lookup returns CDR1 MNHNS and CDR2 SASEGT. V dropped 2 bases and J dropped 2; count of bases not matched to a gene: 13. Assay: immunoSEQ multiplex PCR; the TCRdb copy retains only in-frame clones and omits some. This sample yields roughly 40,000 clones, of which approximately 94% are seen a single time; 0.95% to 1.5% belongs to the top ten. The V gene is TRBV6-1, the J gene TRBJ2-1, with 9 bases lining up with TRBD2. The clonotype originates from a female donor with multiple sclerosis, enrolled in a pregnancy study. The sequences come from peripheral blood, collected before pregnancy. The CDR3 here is CASSEIRGSGRATYNEQFF. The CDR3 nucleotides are TGTGCCAGCAGTGAAATCCGAGGTAGCGGGAGAGCCACCTACAATGAGCAGTTCTTC.